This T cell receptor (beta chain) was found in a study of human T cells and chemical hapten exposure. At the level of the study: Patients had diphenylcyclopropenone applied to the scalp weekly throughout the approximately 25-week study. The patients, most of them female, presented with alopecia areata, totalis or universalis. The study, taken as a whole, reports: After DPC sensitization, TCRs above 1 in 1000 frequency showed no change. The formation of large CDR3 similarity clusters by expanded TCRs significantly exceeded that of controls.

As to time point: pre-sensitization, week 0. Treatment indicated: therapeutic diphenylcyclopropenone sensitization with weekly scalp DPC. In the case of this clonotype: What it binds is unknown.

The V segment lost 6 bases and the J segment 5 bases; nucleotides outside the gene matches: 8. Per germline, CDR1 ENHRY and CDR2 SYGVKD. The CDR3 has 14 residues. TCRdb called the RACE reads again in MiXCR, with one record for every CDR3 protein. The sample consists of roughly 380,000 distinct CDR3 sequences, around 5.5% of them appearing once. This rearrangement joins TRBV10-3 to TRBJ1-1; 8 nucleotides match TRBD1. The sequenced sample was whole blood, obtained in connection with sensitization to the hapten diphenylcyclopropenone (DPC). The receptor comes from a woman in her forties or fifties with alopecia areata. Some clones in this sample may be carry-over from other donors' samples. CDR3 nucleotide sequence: TGTGCCATCAGCGGACAGGGAGGAGGGACTGAAGCTTTCTTT. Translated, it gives CAISGQGGGTEAFF.